One T cell receptor (beta chain) is described in this entry. The sample contains more than one DNA sequence encoding this CDR3. Germline CDR1 and CDR2: SGHTA and FQGNSA. The CDR3 spans 14 residues. Trimming took 0 bases from V and 2 from J, leaving 5 bases between them. This entry comes from a study of shared clonotypes between healthy human individuals. Into CD45RA+ naive and CD45RA-negative memory subsets, the CD4+ cells were split. Assay: immunoSEQ multiplex PCR; the TCRdb copy retains only in-frame clones and omits some. Of 2 million to 2.5 million clones in the sample, approximately 96% were seen once.

The sample consisted of naive CD4+ T cells sorted from blood. The subset is: CD45RA+ positively selected. This sequence joins TRBV7-2 and TRBJ2-1; D call uncertain. This clonotype was obtained from a man aged 18-30 years in good health. The CDR3 DNA reads TGTGCCAGCAGCTTAGCGCTAGCCTACAATGAGCAGTTCTTC. Translated, it gives CASSLALAYNEQFF.